The 25 T cell receptor beta chains below were found in one sample sequenced in a study of shared clonotypes between healthy human individuals. Sequencing was performed with immunoSEQ multiplex PCR; in TCRdb, only in-frame clones are kept and a portion is missing. Among around 2.1 million clones listed, more than 85% were seen once. CD45RO negativity and positive selection for CCR7 defined naive CD8 cells, a population that excluded terminally differentiated effector memory CD45RA+ cells. The sequenced sample was naive CD8+ T cells from PBMCs. The receptors were gathered from a man younger than 30 in good health. Some clones in this sample may be carry-over from other donors' samples.

This clone was counted once. The gene calls are TRBV6-5 and TRBJ1-1, with TRBD1 as a possible D gene (5 bases). The germline gives CDR1 MNHEY, CDR2 SVGAGI. The CDR3 runs 14 residues. V was trimmed by 2 bases and J by 1 base, leaving 8 bases between them. CDR3 in amino acids: CASSYVGENTEAFF. CDR3 bases: TGTGCCAGCAGTTACGTAGGGGAGAACACTGAAGCTTTCTTT.

The rearrangement links TRBV7-9 to TRBJ1-2, with D possibly matching TRBD1 (6 bases). Germline lookup yields CDR1 SEHNR and CDR2 FQNEAQ (reference sequence). The CDR3 has 13 residues. Trimming removed 5 bases at V and 6 bases at J, with 13 bases between. The CDR3 DNA reads TGTGCCAGCAGCCTAGACCAGGGGCATGGCTACACCTTC. Amino acids: CASSLDQGHGYTF.

The table lists this clone with a count of one. The V and J genes are TRBV27 and TRBJ2-7, with 7 bases fitting TRBD2. J was trimmed by 0 bases and V by 5 bases; bases with no gene match: 19. Germline V gene lookup returns CDR1 MNHEY and CDR2 SMNVEV (reference sequence). This CDR3 has 19 residues. This CDR3 is CASSPLGRGEGGSSYEQYF. CDR3 in DNA: TGTGCCAGCAGTCCTCTCGGTCGGGGCGAGGGAGGGAGCTCCTACGAGCAGTACTTC.

This clone was counted a single time. The genes are TRBV30 and TRBJ1-6, with 8 bases matching TRBD1. The CDR3 consists of 15 residues. The ends lost 3 bases at V and 9 bases at J; junction bases unmatched: 10. CDR1 is GTSNPN, CDR2 SVGIG, per germline (reference sequence). The CDR3 DNA reads TGTGCCTGGAGCTTTCAGCAGGGGGCGGGTTCACCCCTCCACTTT. Protein: CAWSFQQGAGSPLHF.

For the CDR3, the DNA is TGTGCCAGCAGCCCCCCCGGGGTACCGGGGGAGCAGTACTTC. Translated, it gives CASSPPGVPGEQYF. This chain joins TRBV11-2 and TRBJ2-7; D possibly corresponds to TRBD2 (5 bases). Per the germline V gene, CDR1 is SGHAT and CDR2 is FQNNGV. The CDR3 has 14 residues. V lost 5 bases, J lost 7 bases, and 18 bases lay in between.

Of note for this clone: Other DNA sequences in the same sample also yield this CDR3. The V and J genes are TRBV15 and TRBJ2-7; no reliable D call. Germline V CDR1 and CDR2: LNHNV, YYDKDF (reference sequence). The CDR3 spans 13 residues. Trimming took 2 bases from V and 3 from J, leaving 8 bases between them. For the CDR3, the DNA is TGTGCCACCAGCAGACGGACGGACTACGAGCAGTACTTC. It codes for CATSRRTDYEQYF.

This chain uses TRBV28 with TRBJ2-3, with D possibly being TRBD2 (6 bases). Germline V gene data show CDR1 as MDHEN and CDR2 as SYDVKM. This CDR3 region has 16 residues. V lost 1 base, J lost 3 bases, and 14 bases lay in between. The CDR3 DNA sequence: TGTGCCAGCAGTTTATTAAACGGGAGAAGGACAGATACGCAGTATTTT. Its translation: CASSLLNGRRTDTQYF.

This chain links TRBV27 with TRBJ1-1; 9 bases align to TRBD1. Germline trimming cut 4 bases from V and 4 bases from J; bases unmatched to any gene: 13. The germline V gene encodes CDR1 MNHEY and CDR2 SMNVEV (reference sequence). This CDR3 is 17 amino acids long. CDR3 sequence reads: CASSSGTGGFRSTEAFF. CDR3 nucleotide sequence: TGTGCCAGCAGTTCAGGCACAGGGGGCTTCAGAAGCACTGAAGCTTTCTTT.

The genes are TRBV5-4 and TRBJ2-1, with TRBD2 matching over 7 bases. This CDR3 has 13 amino acids. In germline, CDR1 is SGHNT, CDR2 YYREEE (reference sequence). J gave up 10 bases and V 4 bases, and 8 bases lay outside the gene matches. The CDR3 loop reads CASSEPLASEQFF. Here the CDR3 DNA reads TGTGCCAGCAGCGAACCACTAGCGAGCGAGCAGTTCTTC. Using reference TRBV5-4 and TRBJ2-1 for the parts outside the CDR3, the full variable domain is ETGVTQSPTHLIKTRGQQVTLRCSSQSGHNTVSWYQQALGQGPQFIFQYYREEENGRGNFPPRFSGLQFPNYSSELNVNALELDDSALYLCASSEPLASEQFFGPGTRLTVL.

The chain employs TRBV27 and TRBJ2-2; D is undetermined. The V and J ends lost 6 bases and 7 bases respectively, with 18 bases between them. Germline V lookup: CDR1 MNHEY, CDR2 SMNVEV (reference sequence). The CDR3 spans 15 residues. As DNA, the CDR3 is TGTGCCAGCAGCCCCCTCAATCCCCGGGTCGGGGAGCTGTTTTTT. It encodes CASSPLNPRVGELFF.

The chain recombines TRBV27 with TRBJ2-1; D is possibly TRBD2 (6 bases). Germline V gene sequence: CDR1 MNHEY, CDR2 SMNVEV (reference sequence). V shed 1 base and J shed 2 bases, with 6 bases lying between them. The CDR3 length is 14 residues. CDR3 in amino acids: CASSLWGAYNEQFF. As DNA, the CDR3 is TGTGCCAGCAGTTTATGGGGGGCCTACAATGAGCAGTTCTTC.

J is TRBJ2-1 and V is TRBV4-3; TRBD1 matches 7 bases. The CDR3 has 18 residues. After removal of 4 bases from V and 3 bases from J, the junction contained 15 bases not matched to a gene. The germline V gene encodes CDR1 LGHNA and CDR2 YSLEER. Here the CDR3 reads CASSPGQKTILGYNEQFF. The CDR3 DNA follows: TGCGCCAGCAGCCCGGGACAGAAGACTATCCTGGGCTACAATGAGCAGTTCTTC.

This clone was counted once. The chain recombines TRBV27 with TRBJ2-1; D is unresolved. The CDR3 consists of 15 residues. Germline values: CDR1 MNHEY, CDR2 SMNVEV (reference sequence). Trimming shortened V by 6 bases and J by 2 bases, and 14 bases separated the two germline ends. CDR3 residues: CASSIGLNPYNEQFF. For the CDR3, the DNA is TGTGCCAGCAGCATCGGGCTTAACCCCTACAATGAGCAGTTCTTC.

This chain links TRBV5-6 with TRBJ2-2; TRBD2 matches 10 bases. The CDR3 has 18 residues. V was clipped by 0 bases and J by 5 bases; unmatched bases: 10. Germline lookup yields CDR1 SGHDT and CDR2 YYEEEE. The CDR3 is CASSLGPSGSVRTGELFF. CDR3 nucleotide sequence: TGTGCCAGCAGCTTGGGTCCTAGCGGGAGTGTTCGTACCGGGGAGCTGTTTTTT.

This chain joins TRBV18 and TRBJ1-4; 8 bases match TRBD1. The V gene's germline CDR1 is KGHSH and CDR2 LQKENI. J gave up 8 bases and V 5 bases, and 7 bases lay outside the gene matches. The CDR3 covers 14 residues. The CDR3: CASSLTGVSEKLFF. CDR3 nucleotide sequence: TGTGCCAGCTCATTGACAGGGGTGAGCGAAAAACTGTTTTTT. The full variable domain, completed using reference TRBV18 and TRBJ1-4, is NAGVMQNPRHLVRRRGQEARLRCSPMKGHSHVYWYRQLPEEGLKFMVYLQKENIIDESGMPKERFSAEFPKEGPSILRIQQVVRGDSAAYFCASSLTGVSEKLFFGSGTQLSVL.

The chain carries TRBV10-2 and TRBJ2-7, with D possibly called TRBD1 or TRBD2 (5 bases each). Germline V gene sequence: CDR1 WSHSY, CDR2 SAAADI. With 1 base removed from V and 4 bases from J, the gap between germline ends came to 14 bases. The CDR3 has 15 residues. CDR3 loop: CASSELGVLDYEQYF. CDR3 bases: TGCGCCAGCAGTGAGTTGGGGGTTCTAGATTACGAGCAGTACTTC.

The chain links TRBV16 to TRBJ1-1, with 7 bases aligning to TRBD1. Germline loops: CDR1 KGHSY, CDR2 FQNENV. The CDR3 consists of 17 residues. V shed 0 bases, J shed 3 bases, and the junction held 10 bases outside the gene matches. CDR3 in DNA: TGTGCCAGCAGCCAATCGACAGGGTGGCAAGTACACACTGAAGCTTTCTTT. Protein product: CASSQSTGWQVHTEAFF.

The chain links TRBV2 to TRBJ2-2, with D hard to call. Germline lookup yields CDR1 SNHLY and CDR2 FYNNEI. The CDR3 consists of 11 residues. Trimming took 5 bases from V and 6 from J, leaving 4 bases between them. CDR3 DNA sequence: TGTGCCAGCAGTCAGTCCGGGGAGCTGTTTTTT. This sequence encodes CASSQSGELFF. The full variable domain, rest sourced from reference TRBV2 and TRBJ2-2, is EPEVTQTPSHQVTQMGQEVILRCVPISNHLYFYWYRQILGQKVEFLVSFYNNEISEKSEIFDDQFSVERPDGSNFTLKIRSTKLEDSAMYFCASSQSGELFFGEGSRLTVL.

V and J are TRBV6-1 and TRBJ2-7; TRBD2 is a possible D gene (5 bases). This CDR3 spans 14 amino acids. Germline-derived CDR1 and CDR2 are MNHNS and SASEGT. Trimming took off 8 bases at V and 4 bases at J, with 18 bases between the two ends. CDR3 amino acids: CASGPPGWGYEQYF. The CDR3 DNA reads as TGTGCCAGCGGACCCCCGGGGTGGGGATACGAGCAGTACTTC.

This chain links TRBV19 with TRBJ2-1; 10 bases are shared with TRBD2. CDR1 is LNHDA, CDR2 SQIVND, per germline (reference sequence). This CDR3 spans 15 amino acids. Trimming removed 7 bases from V and 2 bases from J; junction bases left unmatched: 5. CDR3 nucleotides: TGTGCCAGTACCTCCGGGACTAGCGCCTACAATGAGCAGTTCTTC. Amino acids: CASTSGTSAYNEQFF.

The chain carries TRBV4-3 and TRBJ2-7; 9 nucleotides match TRBD1. V was clipped by 4 bases and J by 4 bases; unmatched bases: 8. The CDR3 is 15 amino acids. Germline-derived CDR1 and CDR2 are LGHNA and YSLEER. CDR3 sequence reads: CASSPSQGAGYEQYF. The CDR3 nucleotides are TGCGCCAGCAGCCCTTCACAGGGGGCGGGTTACGAGCAGTACTTC.

In this sample, this clone turned up a few times. The chain links TRBV30 to TRBJ2-1, with D uncertain. The CDR3 length is 11 residues. Per germline, CDR1 GTSNPN and CDR2 SVGIG (reference sequence). Between the trimmed V and J ends, which lost 5 bases and 8 bases, there was a span of 10 bases. The CDR3 DNA sequence: TGTGCCTGGGGTCGAGCCCATGAGCAGTTCTTC. Protein sequence: CAWGRAHEQFF.

The V gene is TRBV9, the J gene TRBJ2-7; tentatively, D is TRBD1 or TRBD2 (7 bases each). The CDR3 is 15 residues long. Between the trimmed V and J ends, which lost 4 bases and 4 bases, there was a span of 18 bases. The germline V gene encodes CDR1 SGDLS and CDR2 YYNGEE. The CDR3 nucleotides are TGTGCCAGCAGCTCTCCCCCAGGGGGGGGGTACGAGCAGTACTTC. Encoded protein: CASSSPPGGGYEQYF.

This sequence joins TRBV4-1 and TRBJ2-3; 7 bases are shared with TRBD1. V dropped 3 bases and J dropped 1; count of bases not matched to a gene: 7. CDR3 length: 16 residues. Germline CDR1 is MGHRA and CDR2 is YSYEKL. The chain's CDR3 is CASSQILDRGTDTQYF. For the CDR3, the DNA is TGCGCCAGCAGCCAGATCCTTGACAGGGGCACAGATACGCAGTATTTT.

This chain links TRBV4-3 with TRBJ2-2; D is possibly TRBD1 (6 bases). This CDR3 is built from 15 residues. In germline, CDR1 is LGHNA, CDR2 YSLEER. Trimming shortened V by 1 base and J by 8 bases, and 14 bases separated the two germline ends. This CDR3 is CASSQVEGVPGELFF. Here the CDR3 DNA reads TGCGCCAGCAGCCAAGTTGAGGGGGTACCGGGGGAGCTGTTTTTT.